A selection of T cell receptor beta chains follows, all from one sample in a study of Graves' ophthalmopathy and Graves' hyperthyroidism. Using its own MiXCR run on the multiplex PCR reads, TCRdb lists one record per CDR3 protein. The table lists around 670,000 distinct CDR3 sequences, 35% to 50% of them singletons. The sample comprised peripheral blood. These receptors were obtained from an adult man with Graves' ophthalmopathy. The conserved cysteine and the conserved F or W are not part of the CDR3 here. Fields, in order: J gene, V gene, CDR3 protein.

>TRBJ2-7|TRBV5-1
ASSPRANLLHEQY
>TRBJ2-7|TRBV4-3
ASSQEREGVYEQY
>TRBJ2-3|TRBV6-1
ASGTSSTDTQY
>TRBJ2-7|TRBV11-2
ASSSNRVGNEQY
>TRBJ1-1|TRBV20-1
SASRGPLNTEAF
>TRBJ1-5|TRBV12-3/TRBV12-4
ASSLIGMAQH
>TRBJ2-6|TRBV5-1
ASSLVGLPTGANVLT
>TRBJ2-5|TRBV4-2
ASSPWRGSGSGETQY
>TRBJ1-5|TRBV24-1
ATSDPTGHQPQH
>TRBJ1-2|TRBV7-9
ASSSFLLTGSLSNYGYT
>TRBJ1-2|TRBV25-1
ASSARDWGAGYT
>TRBJ1-5|TRBV19
ASSIDTARVDQPQH
>TRBJ2-2|TRBV25-1
ASSELAGAVTGELF
>TRBJ2-5|TRBV2
ASSFRGGQGETQY
>TRBJ1-2|TRBV29-1
SPPVGGPCYGYT
>TRBJ2-7|TRBV7-9
ASSLERRGGKQY
>TRBJ2-5|TRBV7-9
ASSPRTGTQETQY
>TRBJ1-1|TRBV20-1
SAARLGTEAF
>TRBJ2-5|TRBV7-2
ASSLWRGPGNQETQY